Each of the 5 T cell receptor beta chains below was sequenced from the same sample in a study of neoadjuvant nivolumab and ipilimumab in lung cancer. Sequencing was performed with immunoSEQ multiplex PCR; in TCRdb, only in-frame clones are kept and a portion is missing. In the table there are about 18,000 clones, 79% of which are singletons. This material consisted of tumor tissue, taken after neoadjuvant nivolumab, alone or with ipilimumab, at or shortly before surgery. The origin of the receptors is an adult with non-small cell lung cancer.

The V and J genes are TRBV6-6 and TRBJ1-2; D uncertain. V dropped 5 bases and J dropped 1 base, with 8 bases sitting between them. CDR3 length equals 13 residues. Germline loops: CDR1 MNHNY, CDR2 SVGAGI (reference sequence). The DNA for the CDR3 is TGTGCCAGCAGTCCCCAGGATAACTATGGCTACACCTTC. Encoded protein: CASSPQDNYGYTF.

V usage is TRBV9 and J usage is TRBJ2-5; D tentatively fits TRBD1 or TRBD2 (6 bases each). Germline lookup yields CDR1 SGDLS and CDR2 YYNGEE. The CDR3 spans 14 residues. V lost 4 bases and J lost 3, with 13 bases in between. The chain's CDR3 is CASSPRRGEETQYF. The CDR3 DNA follows: TGTGCCAGCAGCCCAAGGAGGGGGGAAGAGACCCAGTACTTC. Together with reference TRBV9 and TRBJ2-5, the CDR3 gives the full variable domain: DSGVTQTPKHLITATGQRVTLRCSPRSGDLSVYWYQQSLDQGLQFLIQYYNGEERAKGNILERFSAQQFPDLHSELNLSSLELGDSALYFCASSPRRGEETQYFGPGTRLLVL.

This clone was seen a handful of times. This sequence joins TRBV7-6 and TRBJ2-3, with 12 bases aligning to TRBD2. Trimming took 4 bases from V and 2 from J; bases not matched to a gene: 7. The CDR3 extends over 17 amino acids. Germline V gene lookup returns CDR1 SGHVS and CDR2 FNYEAQ. DNA for the CDR3: TGTGCCAGCAGCTCCAGACTAGCGGGGGTCTACACAGATACGCAGTATTTT. Its protein is CASSSRLAGVYTDTQYF.

DNA of the CDR3: TGTGCCAGCAGCCCGAGTTGGGGACTTAAAGAGCAGTACTTC. This encodes CASSPSWGLKEQYF. This chain links TRBV7-6 with TRBJ2-7; tentatively, D is TRBD2 (6 bases). V dropped 5 bases and J dropped 7 bases, with 18 bases sitting between them. The germline CDR1 and CDR2 sequences are SGHVS and FNYEAQ. The CDR3 extends over 14 amino acids.

Only a few counts were recorded for this clone. The CDR3 loop is CASSLGDQDTQYF. The DNA for the CDR3 is TGTGCCAGCAGCTTAGGGGATCAAGATACGCAGTATTTT. This sequence joins TRBV7-2 and TRBJ2-3; D not resolved. Germline V CDR1 and CDR2: SGHTA, FQGNSA. Trimming removed 1 base from V and 5 bases from J, with 7 bases in between. The CDR3 contains 13 residues.